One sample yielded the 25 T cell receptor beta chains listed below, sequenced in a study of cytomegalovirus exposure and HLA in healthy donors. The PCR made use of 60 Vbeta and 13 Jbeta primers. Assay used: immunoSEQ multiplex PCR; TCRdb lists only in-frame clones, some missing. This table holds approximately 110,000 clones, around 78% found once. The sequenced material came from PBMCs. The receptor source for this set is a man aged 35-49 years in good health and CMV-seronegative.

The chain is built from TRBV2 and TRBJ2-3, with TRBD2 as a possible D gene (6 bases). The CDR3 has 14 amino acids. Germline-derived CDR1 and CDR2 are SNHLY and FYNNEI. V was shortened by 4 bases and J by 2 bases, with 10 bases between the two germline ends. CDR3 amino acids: CASSGGDPTDTQYF. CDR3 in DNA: TGTGCCAGCAGTGGGGGGGACCCCACAGATACGCAGTATTTT.

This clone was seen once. The CDR3 here is CASSTRTGDGYTF. CDR3 bases: TGTGCCAGCAGTACCCGGACAGGGGATGGCTACACCTTC. This chain links TRBV2 with TRBJ1-2; 9 bases fit TRBD1. This CDR3 spans 13 amino acids. CDR1 is SNHLY, CDR2 FYNNEI, per germline. The V and J ends lost 5 bases and 6 bases, in that order; junction bases with no gene match: 4.

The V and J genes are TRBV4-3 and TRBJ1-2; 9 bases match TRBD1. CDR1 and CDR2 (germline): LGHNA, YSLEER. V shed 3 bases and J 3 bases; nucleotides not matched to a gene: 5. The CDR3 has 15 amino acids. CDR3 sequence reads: CASSQGQGDYYGYTF. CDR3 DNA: TGCGCCAGCAGCCAGGGACAGGGAGATTACTATGGCTACACCTTC.

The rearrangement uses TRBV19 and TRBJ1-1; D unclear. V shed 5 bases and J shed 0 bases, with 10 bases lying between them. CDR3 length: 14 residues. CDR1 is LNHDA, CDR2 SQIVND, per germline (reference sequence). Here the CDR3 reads CASSASEMNTEAFF. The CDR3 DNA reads TGTGCCAGTAGTGCCTCAGAAATGAACACTGAAGCTTTCTTT.

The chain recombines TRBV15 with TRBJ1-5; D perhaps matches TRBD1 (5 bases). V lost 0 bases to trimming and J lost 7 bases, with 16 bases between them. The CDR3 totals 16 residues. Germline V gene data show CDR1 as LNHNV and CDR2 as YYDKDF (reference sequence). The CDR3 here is CATSRDWGDLGQPQHF. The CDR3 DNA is TGTGCCACCAGCAGAGATTGGGGGGACCTTGGGCAGCCCCAGCATTTT.

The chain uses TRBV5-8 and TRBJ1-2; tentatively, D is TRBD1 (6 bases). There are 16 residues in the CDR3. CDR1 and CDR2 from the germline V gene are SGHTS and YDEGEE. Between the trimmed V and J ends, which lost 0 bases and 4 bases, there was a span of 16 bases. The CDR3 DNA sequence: TGTGCCAGCAGCTTGGTCTCCCCGGGACACTTCTATGGCTACACCTTC. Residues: CASSLVSPGHFYGYTF.

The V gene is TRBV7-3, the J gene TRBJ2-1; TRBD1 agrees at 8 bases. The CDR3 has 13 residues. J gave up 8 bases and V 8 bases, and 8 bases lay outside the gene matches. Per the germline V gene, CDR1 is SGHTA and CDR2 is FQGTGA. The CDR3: CASATGGGHEQFF. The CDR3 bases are TGTGCCAGCGCTACAGGGGGTGGGCATGAGCAGTTCTTC.

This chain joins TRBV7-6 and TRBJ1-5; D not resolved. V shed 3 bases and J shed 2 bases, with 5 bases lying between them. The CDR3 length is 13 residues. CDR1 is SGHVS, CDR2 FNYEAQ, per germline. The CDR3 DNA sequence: TGTGCCAGCAGCTTTCGTGGCAATCAGCCCCAGCATTTT. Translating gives CASSFRGNQPQHF.

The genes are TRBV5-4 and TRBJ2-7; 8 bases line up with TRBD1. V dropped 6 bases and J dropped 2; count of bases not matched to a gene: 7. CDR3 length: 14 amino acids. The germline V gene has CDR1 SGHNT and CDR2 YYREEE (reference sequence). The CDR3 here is CASTRGQEPYEQYF. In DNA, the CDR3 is TGTGCCAGCACTCGGGGACAGGAGCCCTACGAGCAGTACTTC.

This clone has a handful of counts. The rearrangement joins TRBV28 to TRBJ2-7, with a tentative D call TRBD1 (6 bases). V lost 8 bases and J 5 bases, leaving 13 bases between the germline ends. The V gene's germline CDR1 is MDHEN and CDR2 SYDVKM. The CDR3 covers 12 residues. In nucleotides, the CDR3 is TGTGCCAGCCAAACAGGGCTCGACGAGCAGTACTTC. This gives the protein CASQTGLDEQYF.

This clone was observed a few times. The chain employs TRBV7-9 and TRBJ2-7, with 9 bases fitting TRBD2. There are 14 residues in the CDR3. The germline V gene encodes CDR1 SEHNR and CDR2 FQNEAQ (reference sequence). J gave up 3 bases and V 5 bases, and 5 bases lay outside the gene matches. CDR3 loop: CASSDLAGIYEQYF. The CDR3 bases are TGTGCCAGCAGCGATCTAGCGGGGATCTACGAGCAGTACTTC.

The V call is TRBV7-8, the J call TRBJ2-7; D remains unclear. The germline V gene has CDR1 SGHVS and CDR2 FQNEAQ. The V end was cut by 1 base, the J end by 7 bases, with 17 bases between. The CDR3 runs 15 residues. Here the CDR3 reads CASSLVALKPREQYF. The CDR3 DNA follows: TGTGCCAGCAGCTTAGTTGCCCTCAAGCCTCGGGAGCAGTACTTC.

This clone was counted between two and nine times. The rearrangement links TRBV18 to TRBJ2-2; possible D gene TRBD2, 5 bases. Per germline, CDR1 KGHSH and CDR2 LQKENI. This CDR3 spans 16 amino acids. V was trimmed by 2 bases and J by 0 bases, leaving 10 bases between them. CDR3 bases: TGTGCCAGCTCACCATCTGGCGGGTCGAACACCGGGGAGCTGTTTTTT. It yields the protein CASSPSGGSNTGELFF.

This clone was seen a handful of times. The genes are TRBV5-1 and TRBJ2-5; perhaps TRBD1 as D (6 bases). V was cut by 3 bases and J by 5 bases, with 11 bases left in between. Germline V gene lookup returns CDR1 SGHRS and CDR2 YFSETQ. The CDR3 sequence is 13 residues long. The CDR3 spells CASSSNDRETQYF. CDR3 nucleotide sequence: TGCGCCAGCAGCTCAAACGACAGGGAGACCCAGTACTTC.

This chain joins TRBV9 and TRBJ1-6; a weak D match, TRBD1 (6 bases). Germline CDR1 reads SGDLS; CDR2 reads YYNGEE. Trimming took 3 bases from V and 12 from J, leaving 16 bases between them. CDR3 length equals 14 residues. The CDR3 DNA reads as TGTGCCAGCAGCGCCCGGGACAAGGAAGGACCCCTCCACTTT. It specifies CASSARDKEGPLHF.

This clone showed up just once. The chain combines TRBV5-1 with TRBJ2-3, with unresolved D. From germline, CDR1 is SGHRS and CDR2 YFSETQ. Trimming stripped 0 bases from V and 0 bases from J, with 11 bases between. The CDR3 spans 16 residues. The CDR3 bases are TGCGCCAGCAGCTTGGGAGGCCCTTCTAGCACAGATACGCAGTATTTT. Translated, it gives CASSLGGPSSTDTQYF.

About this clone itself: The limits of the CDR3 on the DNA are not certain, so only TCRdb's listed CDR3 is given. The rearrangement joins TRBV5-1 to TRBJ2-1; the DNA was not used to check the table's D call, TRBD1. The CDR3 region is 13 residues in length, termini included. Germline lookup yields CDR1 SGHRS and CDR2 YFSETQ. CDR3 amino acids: CASSLVGRGSEFF.

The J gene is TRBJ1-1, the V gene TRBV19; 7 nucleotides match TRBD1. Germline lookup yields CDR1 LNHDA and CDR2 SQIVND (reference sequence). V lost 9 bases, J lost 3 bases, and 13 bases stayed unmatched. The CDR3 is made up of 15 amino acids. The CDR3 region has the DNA TGTGCCAGCCATCTAGGACAGGCCGGGGACACTGAAGCTTTCTTT. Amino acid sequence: CASHLGQAGDTEAFF. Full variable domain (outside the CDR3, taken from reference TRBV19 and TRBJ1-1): DGGITQSPKYLFRKEGQNVTLSCEQNLNHDAMYWYRQDPGQGLRLIYYSQIVNDFQKGDIAEGYSVSREKKESFPLTVTSAQKNPTAFYLCASHLGQAGDTEAFFGQGTRLTVV.

The CDR3 DNA reads TGTGCCAGCAGCCGCGACAGGGGGCCTGAAGCTTTCTTT. It specifies CASSRDRGPEAFF. V and J are TRBV6-1 and TRBJ1-1, with 10 bases aligning to TRBD1. There are 13 residues in the CDR3. V trimming: 6 bases; J trimming: 6 bases; junction bases outside the gene matches: 4. Germline V gene lookup returns CDR1 MNHNS and CDR2 SASEGT.

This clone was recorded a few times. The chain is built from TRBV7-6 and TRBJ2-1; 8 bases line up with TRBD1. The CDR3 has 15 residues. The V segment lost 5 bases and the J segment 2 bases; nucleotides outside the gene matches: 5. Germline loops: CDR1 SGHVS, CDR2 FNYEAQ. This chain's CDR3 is CASSRGQGTYNEQFF. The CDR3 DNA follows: TGTGCCAGCAGCCGCGGACAGGGCACCTACAATGAGCAGTTCTTC.

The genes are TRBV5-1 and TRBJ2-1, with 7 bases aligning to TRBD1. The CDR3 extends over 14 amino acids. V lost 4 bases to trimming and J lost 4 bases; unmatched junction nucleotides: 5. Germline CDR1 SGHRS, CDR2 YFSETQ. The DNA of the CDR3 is TGCGCCAGCAGCCGGGACAGCTCATACAATGAGCAGTTCTTC. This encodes CASSRDSSYNEQFF.

The CDR3 DNA reads as TGTGCCAGCAGCTTGGGACAGGTCTCCTACAATGAGCAGTTCTTC. Translation gives CASSLGQVSYNEQFF. The chain recombines TRBV7-9 with TRBJ2-1; 8 positions agree with TRBD1. Trimming took 3 bases from V and 0 from J; bases not matched to a gene: 1. There are 15 residues in the CDR3. Per the germline V gene, CDR1 is SEHNR and CDR2 is FQNEAQ (reference sequence). Complete variable domain (other parts from reference TRBV7-9 and TRBJ2-1): DTGVSQNPRHKITKRGQNVTFRCDPISEHNRLYWYRQTLGQGPEFLTYFQNEAQLEKSRLLSDRFSAERPKGSFSTLEIQRTEQGDSAMYLCASSLGQVSYNEQFFGPGTRLTVL.

The CDR3 loop reads CAWRDPTGAPGNTIYF. CDR3 sequence (DNA): TGTGCCTGGAGGGACCCCACAGGAGCTCCGGGAAACACCATATATTTT. The chain recombines TRBV30 with TRBJ1-3; a weak D match, TRBD1 (5 bases). V was cut by 3 bases and J by 4 bases, with 19 bases left in between. The CDR3 spans 16 residues. Germline values: CDR1 GTSNPN, CDR2 SVGIG (reference sequence). Based on the CDR3 plus reference TRBV30 and TRBJ1-3, the full variable domain is SQTIHQWPATLVQPVGSPLSLECTVEGTSNPNLYWYRQAAGRGLQLLFYSVGIGQISSEVPQNLSASRPQDRQFILSSKKLLLSDSGFYLCAWRDPTGAPGNTIYFGEGSWLTVV.

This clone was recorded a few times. The CDR3 is CASSQDWEQGGSPLHF. The CDR3 nucleotides are TGCGCCAGCAGCCAAGATTGGGAGCAGGGAGGCTCACCCCTCCACTTT. V usage is TRBV4-3 and J usage is TRBJ1-6; D might be TRBD1 (5 bases). The germline CDR1 and CDR2 sequences are LGHNA and YSLEER. V was clipped by 0 bases and J by 10 bases, with 16 bases between them. This CDR3 has 16 residues.

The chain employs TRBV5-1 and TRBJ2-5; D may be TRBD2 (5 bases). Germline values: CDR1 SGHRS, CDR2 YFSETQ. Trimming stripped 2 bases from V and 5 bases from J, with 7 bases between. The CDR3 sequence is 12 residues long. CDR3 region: CASSFSGETQYF. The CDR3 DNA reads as TGCGCCAGCAGCTTCTCGGGGGAGACCCAGTACTTC. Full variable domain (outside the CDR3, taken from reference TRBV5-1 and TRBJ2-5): KAGVTQTPRYLIKTRGQQVTLSCSPISGHRSVSWYQQTPGQGLQFLFEYFSETQRNKGNFPGRFSGRQFSNSRSEMNVSTLELGDSALYLCASSFSGETQYFGPGTRLLVL.